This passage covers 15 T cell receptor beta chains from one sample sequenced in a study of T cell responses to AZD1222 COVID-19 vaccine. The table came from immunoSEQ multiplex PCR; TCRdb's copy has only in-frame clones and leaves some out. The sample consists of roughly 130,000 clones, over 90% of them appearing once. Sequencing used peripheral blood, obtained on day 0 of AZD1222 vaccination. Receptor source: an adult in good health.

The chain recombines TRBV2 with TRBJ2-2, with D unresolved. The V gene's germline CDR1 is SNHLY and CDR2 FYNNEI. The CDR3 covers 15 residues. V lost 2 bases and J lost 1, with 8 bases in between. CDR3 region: CASSETRGNTGELFF. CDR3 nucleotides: TGTGCCAGCAGTGAAACTCGAGGGAACACCGGGGAGCTGTTTTTT.

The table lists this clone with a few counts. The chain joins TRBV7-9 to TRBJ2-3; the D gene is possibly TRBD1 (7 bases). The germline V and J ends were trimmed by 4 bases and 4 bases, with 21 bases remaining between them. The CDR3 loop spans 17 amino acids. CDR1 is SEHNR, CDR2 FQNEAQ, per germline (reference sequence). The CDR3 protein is CASSSHWTGGISDTQYF. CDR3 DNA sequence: TGTGCCAGCAGCTCCCACTGGACAGGCGGGATCTCAGATACGCAGTATTTT.

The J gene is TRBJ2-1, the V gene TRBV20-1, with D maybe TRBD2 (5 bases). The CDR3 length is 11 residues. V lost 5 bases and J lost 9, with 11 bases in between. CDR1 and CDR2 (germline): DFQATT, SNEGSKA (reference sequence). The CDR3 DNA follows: TGCAGTGCTTCACTAGTGAGTGAGCAGTTCTTC. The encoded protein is CSASLVSEQFF.

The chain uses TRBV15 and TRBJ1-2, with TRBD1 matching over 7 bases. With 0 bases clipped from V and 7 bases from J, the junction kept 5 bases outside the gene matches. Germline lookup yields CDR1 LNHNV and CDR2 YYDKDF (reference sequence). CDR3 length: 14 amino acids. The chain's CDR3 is CATSRDTGEIGYTF. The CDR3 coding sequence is TGTGCCACCAGCAGAGACACAGGGGAAATTGGCTACACCTTC. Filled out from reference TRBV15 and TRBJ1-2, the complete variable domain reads DAMVIQNPRYQVTQFGKPVTLSCSQTLNHNVMYWYQQKSSQAPKLLFHYYDKDFNNEADTPDNFQSRRPNTSFCFLDIRSPGLGDTAMYLCATSRDTGEIGYTFGSGTRLTVV.

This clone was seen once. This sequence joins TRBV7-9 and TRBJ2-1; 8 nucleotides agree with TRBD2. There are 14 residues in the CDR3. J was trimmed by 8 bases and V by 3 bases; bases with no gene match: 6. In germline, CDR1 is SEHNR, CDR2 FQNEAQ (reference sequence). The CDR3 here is CASSFGLASDEQFF. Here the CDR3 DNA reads TGTGCCAGCAGCTTTGGACTAGCTTCCGATGAGCAGTTCTTC.

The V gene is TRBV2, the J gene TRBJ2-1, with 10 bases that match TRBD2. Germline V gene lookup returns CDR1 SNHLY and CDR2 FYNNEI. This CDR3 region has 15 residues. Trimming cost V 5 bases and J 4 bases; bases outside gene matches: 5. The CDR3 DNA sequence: TGTGCCAGCAGTCTACTAGCGGGACCTTACAATGAGCAGTTCTTC. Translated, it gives CASSLLAGPYNEQFF.

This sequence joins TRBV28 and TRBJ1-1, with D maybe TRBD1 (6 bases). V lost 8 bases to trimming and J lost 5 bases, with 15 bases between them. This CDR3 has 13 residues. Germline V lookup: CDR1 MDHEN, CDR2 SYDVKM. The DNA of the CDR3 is TGTGCCAGCTCCGGGGGGCTGGGAACTGAAGCTTTCTTT. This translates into CASSGGLGTEAFF.

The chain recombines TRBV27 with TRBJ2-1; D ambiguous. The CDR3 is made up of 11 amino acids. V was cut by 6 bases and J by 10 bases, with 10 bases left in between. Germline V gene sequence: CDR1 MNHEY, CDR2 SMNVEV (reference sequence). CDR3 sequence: CASRGFSEQFF. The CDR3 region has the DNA TGTGCCAGCAGAGGCTTCTCAGAGCAGTTCTTC.

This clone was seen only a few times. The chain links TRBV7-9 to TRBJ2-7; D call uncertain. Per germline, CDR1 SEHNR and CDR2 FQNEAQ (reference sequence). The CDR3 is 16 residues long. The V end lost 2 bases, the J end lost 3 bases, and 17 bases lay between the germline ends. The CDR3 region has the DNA TGTGCCAGCAGCTTACAACCCCGGGCCGTAGGCTACGAGCAGTACTTC. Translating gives CASSLQPRAVGYEQYF.

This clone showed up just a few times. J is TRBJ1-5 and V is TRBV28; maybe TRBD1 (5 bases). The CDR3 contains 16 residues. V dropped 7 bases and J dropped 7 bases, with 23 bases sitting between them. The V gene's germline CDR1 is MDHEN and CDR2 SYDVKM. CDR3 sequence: CASTTGGRGVWQPQHF. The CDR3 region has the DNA TGTGCCAGCACTACTGGGGGACGGGGGGTCTGGCAGCCCCAGCATTTT.

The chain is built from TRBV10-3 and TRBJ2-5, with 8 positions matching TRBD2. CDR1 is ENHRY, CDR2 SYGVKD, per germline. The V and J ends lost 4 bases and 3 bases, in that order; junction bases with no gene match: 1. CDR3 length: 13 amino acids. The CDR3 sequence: CAISARGEETQYF. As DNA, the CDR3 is TGTGCCATCAGTGCGCGGGGGGAAGAGACCCAGTACTTC.

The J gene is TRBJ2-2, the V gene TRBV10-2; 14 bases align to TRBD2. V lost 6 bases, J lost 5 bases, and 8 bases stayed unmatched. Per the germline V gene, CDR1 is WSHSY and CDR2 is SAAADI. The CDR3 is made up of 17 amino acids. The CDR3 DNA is TGCGCCAGCAGAAACCGACTAGCGGGAGGGGGGACCGGGGAGCTGTTTTTT. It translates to CASRNRLAGGGTGELFF.

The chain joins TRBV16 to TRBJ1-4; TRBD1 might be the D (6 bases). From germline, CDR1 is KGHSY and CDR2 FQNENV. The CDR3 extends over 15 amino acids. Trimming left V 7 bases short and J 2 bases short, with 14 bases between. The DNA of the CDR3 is TGTGCCAGCAAATCCACAGGGCCCACTAATGAAAAACTGTTTTTT. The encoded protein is CASKSTGPTNEKLFF. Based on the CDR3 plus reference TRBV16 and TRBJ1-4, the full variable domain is GEEVAQTPKHLVRGEGQKAKLYCAPIKGHSYVFWYQQVLKNEFKFLISFQNENVFDETGMPKERFSAKCLPNSPCSLEIQATKLEDSAVYFCASKSTGPTNEKLFFGSGTQLSVL.

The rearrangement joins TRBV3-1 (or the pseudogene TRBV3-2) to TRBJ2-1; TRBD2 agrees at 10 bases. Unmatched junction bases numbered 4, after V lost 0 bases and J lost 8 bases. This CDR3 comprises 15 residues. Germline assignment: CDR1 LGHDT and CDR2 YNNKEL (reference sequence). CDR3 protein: CASSQDPSGRDEQFF. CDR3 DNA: TGTGCCAGCAGCCAAGACCCTAGCGGGAGAGATGAGCAGTTCTTC.

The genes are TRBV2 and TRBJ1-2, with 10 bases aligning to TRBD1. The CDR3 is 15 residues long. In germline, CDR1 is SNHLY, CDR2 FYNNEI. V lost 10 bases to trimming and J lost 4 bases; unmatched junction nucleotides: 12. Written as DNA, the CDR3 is TGTGCCACTTCGGAGGCGGACAGGGGGGTCTATGGCTACACCTTC. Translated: CATSEADRGVYGYTF.